This T cell receptor beta chain originates from a study of tumor-infiltrating lymphocytes in primary liver carcinoma. The input was 500 ng total RNA; TCR beta cDNA was made from it with a constant-region primer. ARM-PCR was slightly modified, and three nested multiplex PCR rounds with it gave rise to the TCR beta libraries. TCRdb fed the multiplex PCR reads into MiXCR, producing one record per CDR3 protein. The sample includes 310,000 or so distinct CDR3 sequences, less than 75% of them seen just once. There are a few counts of this clonotype. The source of the blood RNA was unsorted whole blood, and germline DNA was extracted as well. The sequenced material came from peripheral blood. This TCR derives from a man aged 40-49 years with primary liver carcinoma and hepatitis B virus infection.

The CDR3 DNA sequence: TGTGCCAGCAGCTCCGACACGAACTCTGGAAACACCATATATTTT. It specifies CASSSDTNSGNTIYF. J is TRBJ1-3 and V is TRBV7-9; D is ambiguous. V was clipped by 4 bases and J by 0 bases, with 10 bases between them. Germline assignment: CDR1 SEHNR and CDR2 FQNEAQ (reference sequence). This CDR3 has 15 residues.